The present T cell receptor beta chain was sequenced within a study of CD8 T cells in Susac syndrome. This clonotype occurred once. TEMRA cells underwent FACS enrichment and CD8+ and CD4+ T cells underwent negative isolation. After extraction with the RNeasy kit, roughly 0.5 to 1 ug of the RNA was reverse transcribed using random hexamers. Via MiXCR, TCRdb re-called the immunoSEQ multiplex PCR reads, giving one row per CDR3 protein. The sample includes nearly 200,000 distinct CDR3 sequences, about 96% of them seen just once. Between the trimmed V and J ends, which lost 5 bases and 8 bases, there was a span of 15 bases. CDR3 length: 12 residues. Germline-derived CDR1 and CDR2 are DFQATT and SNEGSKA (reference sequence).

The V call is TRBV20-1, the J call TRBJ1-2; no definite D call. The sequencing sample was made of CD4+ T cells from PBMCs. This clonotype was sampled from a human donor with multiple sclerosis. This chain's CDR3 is CSAGGRLVGYTF. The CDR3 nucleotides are TGCAGTGCTGGCGGACGTCTGGTCGGCTACACCTTC.